Presented here are 19 T cell receptor beta chains from one specimen sequenced in a study of a mutant IDH1 vaccine in newly diagnosed glioma. No antigen has been assigned to these receptors. Clones were read by immunoSEQ multiplex PCR, and TCRdb kept only the in-frame ones, dropping some. The data show about 110,000 clones, about 90% seen once. This sample's time point: week 11, during vaccination. In the vaccine, a single dose held 300 ug of the mutant IDH1 20-mer peptide, along with topical imiquimod. This sample comprised PBMCs, obtained from a glioma patient whose treatment included an IDH1 peptide vaccine. Receptor source: a woman in her forties or fifties with glioma.

V gene TRBV12-5 combines with J gene TRBJ2-7; 7 bases match TRBD1. The germline gives CDR1 LGHNT, CDR2 FRNRAP. V shed 1 base and J 3 bases; nucleotides not matched to a gene: 6. This CDR3 spans 15 amino acids. The CDR3, as DNA: TGTGCTAGTGGTTTGGGACCCCAGGGGGTCTACGAGCAGTACTTC. It is translated as CASGLGPQGVYEQYF.

The J gene is TRBJ1-2, the V gene TRBV19; D uncertain. Trimming cost V 0 bases and J 8 bases, with 13 bases left between them. This CDR3 has 14 amino acids. CDR1 and CDR2 (germline): LNHDA, SQIVND (reference sequence). CDR3 sequence (DNA): TGTGCCAGTAGTATAGATCTTGGGAGTCGCGGCTACACCTTC. This gives the protein CASSIDLGSRGYTF.

The table lists this clone with a few counts. The rearrangement joins TRBV6-6 to TRBJ2-3, with D perhaps being TRBD1 or TRBD2 (5 bases each). CDR1 is MNHNY and CDR2 is SVGAGI in the germline V gene (reference sequence). This CDR3 region has 15 residues. Trimming took off 6 bases at V and 0 bases at J, with 13 bases between the two ends. Written as DNA, the CDR3 is TGTGCCAGCAGGACGCCTTGGGGGAGCACAGATACGCAGTATTTT. Encoded protein: CASRTPWGSTDTQYF.

This chain connects TRBV28 to TRBJ1-4, with D possibly TRBD1 on 6 matching bases. Germline lookup yields CDR1 MDHEN and CDR2 SYDVKM. V lost 4 bases to trimming and J lost 7 bases, with 13 bases between them. This CDR3 has 14 residues. The CDR3 DNA sequence: TGTGCCAGCAGTTCCGGGACATTACGTGAAAAACTGTTTTTT. Translating gives CASSSGTLREKLFF.

Only one count was recorded for this clone. The chain links TRBV7-2 to TRBJ1-3, with D perhaps matching TRBD1 (5 bases). This CDR3 spans 17 amino acids. CDR1 SGHTA and CDR2 FQGNSA come from the germline V gene. V was pared by 4 bases and J by 2 bases, with 18 bases between. CDR3 DNA sequence: TGTGCCAGCAGCTCTTACCTACCCGAGACAGCTGGAAACACCATATATTTT. Its translation: CASSSYLPETAGNTIYF. Filled out from reference TRBV7-2 and TRBJ1-3, the complete variable domain reads GAGVSQSPSNKVTEKGKDVELRCDPISGHTALYWYRQSLGQGLEFLIYFQGNSAPDKSGLPSDRFSAERTGGSVSTLTIQRTQQEDSAVYLCASSSYLPETAGNTIYFGEGSWLTVV.

The chain links TRBV10-3 to TRBJ2-4; 9 bases agree with TRBD1. V was clipped by 6 bases and J by 6 bases; unmatched bases: 9. The CDR3 consists of 15 residues. Per germline, CDR1 ENHRY and CDR2 SYGVKD. For the CDR3, the DNA is TGTGCCATCAGGGAACAGGGGGCGCGTGGAAACATTCAGTACTTC. This codes for CAIREQGARGNIQYF.

The chain recombines TRBV19 with TRBJ2-5; tentative D call: TRBD2 (6 bases). Per the germline V gene, CDR1 is LNHDA and CDR2 is SQIVND (reference sequence). The CDR3 consists of 15 residues. V lost 1 base, J lost 5 bases, and 14 bases lay in between. CDR3 nucleotide sequence: TGTGCCAGTAGTATAGGAGGCGGGGTAGGGGAGACCCAGTACTTC. Protein: CASSIGGGVGETQYF.

The chain joins TRBV4-2 to TRBJ2-3, with 12 bases matching TRBD2. CDR1 is LGHNA, CDR2 YNFKEQ, per germline. V lost 0 bases and J lost 4; bases outside the gene matches: 2. This CDR3 region has 16 residues. In nucleotides, the CDR3 is TGTGCCAGCAGCCAAGATCTAGCGGGAGGGCCAGATACGCAGTATTTT. This codes for CASSQDLAGGPDTQYF.

The chain employs TRBV10-3 and TRBJ1-1, with D unresolved. The CDR3 length is 15 residues. Per germline, CDR1 ENHRY and CDR2 SYGVKD. The V end lost 4 bases, the J end lost 4 bases, and 16 bases lay between the germline ends. The CDR3 spells CAISVVGSSGTEAFF. The CDR3 DNA is TGTGCCATCAGTGTCGTCGGATCTTCGGGCACTGAAGCTTTCTTT.

This chain joins TRBV29-1 and TRBJ2-1, with TRBD2 matching 7 bases. The CDR3 spans 13 residues. Germline V lookup: CDR1 SQVTM, CDR2 ANQGSEA. J gave up 8 bases and V 6 bases, and 10 bases lay outside the gene matches. CDR3 amino acids: CSVIAGVWDEQFF. DNA for the CDR3: TGCAGCGTGATTGCGGGAGTCTGGGATGAGCAGTTCTTC.

This chain links TRBV27 with TRBJ1-1, with 7 bases matching TRBD1. The length of the CDR3 is 14 residues. The J segment lost 4 bases and the V segment lost 6 bases, leaving 8 bases of the junction unmatched. Germline loops: CDR1 MNHEY, CDR2 SMNVEV (reference sequence). CDR3 in amino acids: CASRHRGLGTEAFF. DNA for the CDR3: TGTGCCAGCAGACACAGGGGCTTAGGCACTGAAGCTTTCTTT.

The chain links TRBV7-2 to TRBJ2-2, with unresolved D. The CDR3 is made up of 14 amino acids. The V end lost 1 base, the J end lost 6 bases, and 9 bases lay between the germline ends. Germline lookup yields CDR1 SGHTA and CDR2 FQGNSA. The CDR3 bases are TGTGCCAGCAGCTTAGAACGCGGTCCCGGGGAGCTGTTTTTT. Protein: CASSLERGPGELFF.

Here the CDR3 DNA reads TGTGCCAGCAGCCGCGGACGTCTCTGGGGCGAGCAGTACTTC. This translates into CASSRGRLWGEQYF. The chain is built from TRBV2 and TRBJ2-7; no firm D call. Trimming shortened V by 6 bases and J by 6 bases, and 18 bases separated the two germline ends. In germline, CDR1 is SNHLY, CDR2 FYNNEI. The CDR3 covers 14 residues.

The chain couples TRBV19 to TRBJ2-2, with 9 nucleotides matching TRBD2. Germline V lookup: CDR1 LNHDA, CDR2 SQIVND (reference sequence). The V segment lost 6 bases and the J segment 6 bases; nucleotides outside the gene matches: 8. This CDR3 is built from 15 residues. The chain's CDR3 is CASSAKREESGELFF. The CDR3 DNA reads TGTGCCAGTAGCGCTAAGCGGGAGGAATCCGGGGAGCTGTTTTTT.

V usage is TRBV4-1 and J usage is TRBJ2-7, with TRBD1 as a possible D gene (6 bases). This CDR3 has 13 residues. V lost 1 base and J lost 3, with 7 bases in between. Germline values: CDR1 MGHRA, CDR2 YSYEKL. The chain's CDR3 is CASSQAQGYEQYF. CDR3 coding DNA: TGCGCCAGCAGCCAAGCACAGGGCTACGAGCAGTACTTC.

This clone was observed once. V and J are TRBV5-1 and TRBJ1-1; 10 bases are a match to TRBD1. With V trimmed by 4 bases and J by 5 bases, 14 bases remained unmatched. CDR1 and CDR2 from the germline V gene are SGHRS and YFSETQ. The CDR3 loop spans 17 amino acids. CDR3 loop: CASSPRPPGQGITEAFF. CDR3 nucleotide sequence: TGCGCCAGCAGCCCACGCCCGCCGGGACAGGGGATTACTGAAGCTTTCTTT.

The J gene is TRBJ2-7, the V gene TRBV19; 7 nucleotides agree with TRBD1. This CDR3 has 15 residues. Per germline, CDR1 LNHDA and CDR2 SQIVND (reference sequence). The ends lost 1 base at V and 4 bases at J; junction bases unmatched: 7. Written as DNA, the CDR3 is TGTGCCAGTAGTATAGGCAAGGGACAGAAGTACGAGCAGTACTTC. Its protein product is CASSIGKGQKYEQYF.

The chain has TRBV27 and TRBJ2-7; TRBD1 agrees at 8 bases. The CDR3 runs 11 residues. Losses at the gene ends were 8 bases for V and 6 bases for J; bases not matched to a gene: 3. The germline V gene encodes CDR1 MNHEY and CDR2 SMNVEV (reference sequence). The CDR3 loop is CASLRGREQYF. In nucleotides, the CDR3 is TGTGCCAGCCTCAGGGGGCGCGAGCAGTACTTC.

This rearrangement joins TRBV7-9 to TRBJ2-2; 12 nucleotides line up with TRBD2. The CDR3 consists of 17 residues. CDR1 SEHNR and CDR2 FQNEAQ come from the germline V gene (reference sequence). With 4 bases clipped from V and 2 bases from J, the junction kept 5 bases outside the gene matches. The CDR3 nucleotides read TGTGCCAGCAGCTCCCGACTAGCGGGGGTAAACACCGGGGAGCTGTTTTTT. Translating gives CASSSRLAGVNTGELFF.